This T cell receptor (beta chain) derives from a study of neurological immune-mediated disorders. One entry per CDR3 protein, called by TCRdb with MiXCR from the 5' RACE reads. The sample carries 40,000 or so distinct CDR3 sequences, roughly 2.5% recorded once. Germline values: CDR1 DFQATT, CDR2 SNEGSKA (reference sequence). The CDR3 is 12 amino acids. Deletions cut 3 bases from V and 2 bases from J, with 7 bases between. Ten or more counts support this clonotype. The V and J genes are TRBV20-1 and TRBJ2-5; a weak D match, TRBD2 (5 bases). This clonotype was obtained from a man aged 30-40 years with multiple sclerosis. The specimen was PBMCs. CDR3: CSASPGQETQYF. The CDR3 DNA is TGCAGTGCTAGTCCGGGACAAGAGACCCAGTACTTC.